The clone carrying this T cell receptor (beta chain) was picked up a small number of times. This specimen comes from a study of regulatory T cells in long-lasting Graves disease. Time point of the sample: persistent/refractory GD, antithyroid drugs over 5 years with positive TRAb. There was RNA extracted from PBMCs, and the TCR library was made from it. With 7 bases removed from V and 7 bases from J, the gap between germline ends came to 11 bases. The germline V gene encodes CDR1 SNHLY and CDR2 FYNNEI. The CDR3 runs to 12 residues. CDR3-region Arm-PCR and iRepertoire HTBI primers produced the TCR beta libraries. Using its own MiXCR run on the multiplex PCR reads, TCRdb lists one record per CDR3 protein. The sample consists of roughly 500,000 distinct CDR3 sequences, approximately 23% of them appearing once.

The chain recombines TRBV2 with TRBJ1-5; D gene ambiguous. The clonotype originates from a female donor with Graves disease. Sequenced here: peripheral blood mononuclear cells (PBMCs), sampled when the disease was refractory, from a patient treated with antithyroid drugs. The CDR3 reads CASKAVGQPQHF. Written as DNA, the CDR3 is TGTGCCAGCAAGGCAGTCGGGCAGCCCCAGCATTTT.